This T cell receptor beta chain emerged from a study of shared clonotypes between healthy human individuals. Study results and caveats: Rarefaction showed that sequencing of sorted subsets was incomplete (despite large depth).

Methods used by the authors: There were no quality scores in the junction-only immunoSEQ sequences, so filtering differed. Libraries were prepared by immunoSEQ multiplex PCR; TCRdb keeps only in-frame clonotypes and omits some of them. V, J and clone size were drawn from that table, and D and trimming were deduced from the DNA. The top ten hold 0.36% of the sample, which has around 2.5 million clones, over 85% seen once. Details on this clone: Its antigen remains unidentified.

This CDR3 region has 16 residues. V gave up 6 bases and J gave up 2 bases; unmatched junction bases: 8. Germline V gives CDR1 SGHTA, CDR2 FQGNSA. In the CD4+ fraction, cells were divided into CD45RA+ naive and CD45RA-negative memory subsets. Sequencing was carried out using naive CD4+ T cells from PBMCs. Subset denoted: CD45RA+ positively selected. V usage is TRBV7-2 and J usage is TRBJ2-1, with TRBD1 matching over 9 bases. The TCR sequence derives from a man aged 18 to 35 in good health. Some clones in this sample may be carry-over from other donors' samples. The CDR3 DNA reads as TGTGCCAGCAGACCTACCAGACAGGGGGCCTACAATGAGCAGTTCTTC. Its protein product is CASRPTRQGAYNEQFF. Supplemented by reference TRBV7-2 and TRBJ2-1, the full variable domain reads GAGVSQSPSNKVTEKGKDVELRCDPISGHTALYWYRQSLGQGLEFLIYFQGNSAPDKSGLPSDRFSAERTGGSVSTLTIQRTQQEDSAVYLCASRPTRQGAYNEQFFGPGTRLTVL.